What follows is one T cell receptor beta chain and its context. This sample is part of a study of blood T cell repertoires in COVID-19. Across the study: Samples of COVID-19 (acute and convalescent) were obtained from the United States, Italy and Spain. PBMCs, B-cell-depleted T cells, or T cells were the source of the cDNA or gDNA that made up the material.

V lost 6 bases and J lost 2; bases outside the gene matches: 8. CDR1 and CDR2 (germline): SNHLY, FYNNEI. This CDR3 has 16 amino acids. Per the authors' pipeline: Reference gene primer amplification in the assay estimated nucleated cell counts. The method was immunoSEQ multiplex PCR; TCRdb's version includes in-frame clones alone and lacks a portion of them. D and trimming were read from the DNA, whereas the V and J calls and clone size are those reported in that table. The sample has 100,000 to 150,000 clones, roughly 88% seen once. The specimen was peripheral blood. This TCR derives from a human donor in a cohort sampled during active COVID-19. V is TRBV2 and J is TRBJ2-1, with TRBD2 matching over 9 bases. The CDR3 sequence: CASRERLADTYNEQFF. As DNA, the CDR3 is TGTGCCAGCAGGGAGCGACTAGCGGATACCTACAATGAGCAGTTCTTC.